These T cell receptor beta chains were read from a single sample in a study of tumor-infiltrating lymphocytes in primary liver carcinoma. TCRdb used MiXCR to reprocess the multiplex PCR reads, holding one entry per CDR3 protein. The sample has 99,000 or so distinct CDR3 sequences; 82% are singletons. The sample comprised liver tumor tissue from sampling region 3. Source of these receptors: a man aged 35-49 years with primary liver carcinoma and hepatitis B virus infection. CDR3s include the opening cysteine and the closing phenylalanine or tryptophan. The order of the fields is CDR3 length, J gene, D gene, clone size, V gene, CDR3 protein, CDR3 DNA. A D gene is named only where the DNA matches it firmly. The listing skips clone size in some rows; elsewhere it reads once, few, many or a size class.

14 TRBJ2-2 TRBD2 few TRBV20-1 CSANSGRDTGELFF TGCAGTGCAAATAGCGGGAGGGACACCGGGGAGCTGTTTTTT
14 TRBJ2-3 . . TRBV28 CTSSKTVLTDTQYF TGTACCAGCTCTAAGACAGTGCTGACAGACACGCAGTATTTT
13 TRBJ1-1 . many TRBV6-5 CASSSSINTEAFF TGTGCCAGCAGTTCCTCAATAAACACTGAAGCTTTCTTT
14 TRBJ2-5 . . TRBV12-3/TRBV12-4 CASSTTQGVETQYF TGTGCCAGCAGTACTACACAGGGAGTAGAGACCCAGTACTTC
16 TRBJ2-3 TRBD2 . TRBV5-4 CASSLPAGGLTDMQYF TGTGCCAGCAGCTTGCCCGCGGGAGGGCTCACAGATATGCAGTATTTT
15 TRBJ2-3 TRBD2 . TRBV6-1 CASSESFSGADTQYF TGTGCCAGTAGTGAATCGTTTAGCGGGGCAGATACGCAGTATTTT
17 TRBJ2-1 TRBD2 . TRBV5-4 CASNLVTSGRLYNEQFF TGTGCCAGCAACCTCGTGACTAGCGGGAGGCTCTACAATGAGCAGTTCTTC
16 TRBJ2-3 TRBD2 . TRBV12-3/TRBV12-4 CASSSKTSGVTDRQYF TGTGCCAGCAGTTCGAAGACTAGCGGGGTCACAGATAGGCAGTATTTT
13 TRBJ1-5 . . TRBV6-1 CPAVRRGKGAPAF TGTCCAGCAGTGAGGCGAGGGAAGGGCGCCCCAGCATTT
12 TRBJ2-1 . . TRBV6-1 CASSKAGDEQLF TGTGCCAGCAGTAAAGCGGGTGATGAGCAGTTATTC
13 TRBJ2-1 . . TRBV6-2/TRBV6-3 CASSYSYRNVQFF TGTGCCAGCAGTTACTCATATAGGAATGTGCAGTTCTTC
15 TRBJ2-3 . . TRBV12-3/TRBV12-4 CDSSSTSRRTDTQYF TGTGACAGCAGTTCTACGAGCAGACGCACAGATACGCAGTATTTT
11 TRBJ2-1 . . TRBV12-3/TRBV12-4 CASTRSNKQLF TGTGCCAGCACCCGGAGCAACAAGCAGCTCTTC
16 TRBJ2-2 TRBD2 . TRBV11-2 CVSSLVTSGGTGELFF TGTGTCAGCAGCTTAGTGACTAGCGGGGGTACCGGGGAACTGTTTTTT
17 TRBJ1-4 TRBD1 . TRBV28 CASSFGDRFAINEKLFF TGTGCCAGCAGTTTTGGGGACAGGTTTGCAATTAATGAAAAACTGTTTTTT
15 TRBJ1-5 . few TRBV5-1 CASSFGGEGIQPQHF TGTGCCAGCAGCTTCGGGGGCGAAGGCATTCAGCCCCAGCATTTT
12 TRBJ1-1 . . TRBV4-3 CANSQGNSEAFF TGCGCCAACAGCCAGGGAAACAGTGAAGCTTTCTTT
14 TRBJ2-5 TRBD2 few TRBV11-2 CASSMLAGVETQYF TGTGCCAGCAGCATGCTAGCGGGAGTAGAGACCCAGTACTTC
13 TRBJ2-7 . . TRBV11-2 CASSLRERVQQYF TGTGCGAGCAGCTTAAGAGAGCGGGTTCAGCAGTACTTC
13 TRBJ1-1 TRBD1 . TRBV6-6 CANSPTGGTEAFF TGTGCCAACAGTCCGACAGGGGGAACTGAAGCTTTCTTC
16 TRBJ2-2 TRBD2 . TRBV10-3 CVISRGLAGNTGELFF TGTGTCATCAGTCGGGGACTAGCGGGAAACACTGGGGAGCTGTTTTTT
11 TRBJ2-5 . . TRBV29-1 CSAGLQETQYF TGCAGTGCTGGGCTTCAAGAGACCCAGTACTTC
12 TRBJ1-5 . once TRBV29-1 CNVGRGNQPQHF TGCAACGTTGGGAGAGGCAATCAGCCCCAGCATTTT
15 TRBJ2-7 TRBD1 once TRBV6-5 CASSPQGDRFYEQYF TGTGCCAGCAGTCCCCAGGGGGATAGATTCTACGAGCAGTACTTC
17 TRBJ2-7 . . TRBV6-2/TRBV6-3 CTSSYDGRIGGIYEQYF TGTACCAGTAGTTACGATGGGAGGATTGGCGGGATCTACGAACAGTACTTC
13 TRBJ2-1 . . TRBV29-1 CSTAGTSYNEQLF TGCAGCACAGCCGGGACGTCCTACAATGAGCAGTTATTC
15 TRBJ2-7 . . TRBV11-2 CASSLRWTVENEQYF TGTGCCAGCAGTCTACGATGGACCGTGGAAAACGAGCAGTACTTC
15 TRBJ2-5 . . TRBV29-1 CSARTNGSLAETQYF TGCAGCGCTCGGACTAACGGGAGTTTGGCAGAGACCCAGTACTTC
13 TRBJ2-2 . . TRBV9 CASSVGGTGELLF TGTGCCAGCAGCGTAGGAGGGACCGGGGAGCTGTTATTT
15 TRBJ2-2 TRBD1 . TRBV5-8 CASSEDRGQTGELSF TGTGCCAGCAGCGAGGACAGGGGGCAAACCGGGGAGCTGTCTTTT
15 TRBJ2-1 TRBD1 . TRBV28 CASSLGQGATDEQLF TGTGCCAGCAGCTTGGGACAGGGGGCGACCGATGAGCAATTATTC
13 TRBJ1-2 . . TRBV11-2 CASSLDSTCGYTF TGTGCCAGCAGCTTAGATAGTACCTGTGGCTACACCTTC
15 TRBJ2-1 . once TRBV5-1 CASRVAGYSGDEQFF TGCGCCAGCAGAGTAGCAGGATATTCGGGCGATGAGCAGTTCTTC
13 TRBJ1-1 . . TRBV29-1 CSVEAGMNTEAFF TGCAGCGTTGAGGCAGGGATGAACACTGAAGCCTTCTTT
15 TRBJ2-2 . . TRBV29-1 CSVGLEWGMTGELFF TGCAGCGTTGGCTTAGAGTGGGGGATGACCGGGGAGCTGTTTTTT
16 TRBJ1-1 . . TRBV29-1 CSVETGKIIMNTVAFF TGCAGCGTTGAAACAGGAAAGATCATCATGAACACTGTAGCTTTCTTT
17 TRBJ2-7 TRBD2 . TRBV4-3 CASSQDLASGRTYEQYF TGCGCCAGCAGCCAAGATCTCGCTAGCGGGAGAACTTACGAGCAATACTTC
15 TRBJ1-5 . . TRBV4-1 CTSSPIEGSSQSQHF TGCACTAGCAGTCCCATAGAGGGGAGCAGTCAGTCCCAACATTTT
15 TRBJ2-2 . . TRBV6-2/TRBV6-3 CASSWTASNTGELFF TGTGCCAGCAGTTGGACGGCCTCGAACACCGGGGAGCTGTTTTTT
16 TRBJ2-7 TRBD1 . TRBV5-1 CASSSGEQGARNEQYF TGTGCCAGCAGCTCGGGGGAACAGGGGGCGCGGAACGAGCAGTACTTC
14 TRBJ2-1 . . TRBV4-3 CASNHDPGLRDLFF TGCGCCAGCAACCATGATCCGGGCCTCCGAGATCTTTTCTTC
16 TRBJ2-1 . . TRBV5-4 CTSSLEPNGSSYEQFF TGTACCAGCAGCTTGGAGCCTAACGGGAGCTCCTACGAGCAGTTCTTC